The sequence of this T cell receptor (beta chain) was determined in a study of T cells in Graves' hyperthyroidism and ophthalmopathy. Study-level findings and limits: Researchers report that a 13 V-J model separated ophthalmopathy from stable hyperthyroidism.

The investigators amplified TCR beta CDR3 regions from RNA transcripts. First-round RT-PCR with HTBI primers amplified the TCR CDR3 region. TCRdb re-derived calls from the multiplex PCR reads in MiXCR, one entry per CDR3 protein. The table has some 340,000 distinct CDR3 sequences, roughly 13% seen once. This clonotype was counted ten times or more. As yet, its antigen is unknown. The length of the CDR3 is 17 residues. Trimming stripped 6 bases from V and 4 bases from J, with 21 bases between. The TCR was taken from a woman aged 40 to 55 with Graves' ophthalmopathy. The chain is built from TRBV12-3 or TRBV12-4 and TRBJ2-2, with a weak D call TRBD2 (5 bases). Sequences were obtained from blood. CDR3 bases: TGTGCCAGCAGCCTTCTTATCAACCAGGAGGTCACCGGGGAGCTGTTTTTT. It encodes CASSLLINQEVTGELFF.